These 19 T cell receptor beta chains originate from one sample sequenced in a study of blood T cell repertoires in COVID-19. TCRdb's copy holds only in-frame clones and misses some; the assay was immunoSEQ multiplex PCR. Seen here are 130,000 to 150,000 clones, 87% observed once, and the top ten hold about 37%. Sequenced input: peripheral blood. The receptors stem from a man between 50 and 59 years old who had recovered from COVID-19.

The genes are TRBV27 and TRBJ1-3; D gene uncertain. Per the germline V gene, CDR1 is MNHEY and CDR2 is SMNVEV (reference sequence). V was clipped by 4 bases and J by 0 bases, with 7 bases between them. The CDR3 totals 14 residues. The DNA of the CDR3 is TGTGCCAGCAGTTCCCTAAGCTCTGGAAACACCATATATTTT. This codes for CASSSLSSGNTIYF.

The V gene is TRBV27, the J gene TRBJ2-3, with D perhaps TRBD2 (6 bases). The V end was cut by 2 bases, the J end by 1 base, with 13 bases between. Germline V lookup: CDR1 MNHEY, CDR2 SMNVEV (reference sequence). This CDR3 comprises 16 residues. Here the CDR3 DNA reads TGTGCCAGCAGTTTAGCTGGGGGGTTCGGCACAGATACGCAGTATTTT. Protein product: CASSLAGGFGTDTQYF.

The chain joins TRBV18 to TRBJ1-1, with D possibly matching TRBD1 (6 bases). The CDR3 has 14 residues. Trimming left V 5 bases short and J 7 bases short, with 17 bases between. Germline V gene sequence: CDR1 KGHSH, CDR2 LQKENI. The CDR3 sequence is CASSKTAGEIEAFF. CDR3 sequence (DNA): TGTGCCAGCTCAAAAACGGCAGGGGAGATTGAAGCTTTCTTT.

V usage is TRBV7-2 and J usage is TRBJ1-5; D unresolved. Trimming left V 1 base short and J 7 bases short, with 23 bases between. The V gene's germline CDR1 is SGHTA and CDR2 FQGNSA. The CDR3 runs 18 residues. CDR3 sequence reads: CASSLVSDLAGAAQPQHF. As DNA, the CDR3 is TGTGCCAGCAGCTTAGTTTCCGATCTAGCGGGCGCAGCACAGCCCCAGCATTTT.

The chain carries TRBV6-2 or TRBV6-3 and TRBJ2-7; a possible D gene is TRBD1 (5 bases). This CDR3 spans 13 amino acids. Trimming took 2 bases from V and 4 from J, leaving 9 bases between them. Per germline, CDR1 MNHEY and CDR2 SVGEGT. DNA for the CDR3: TGTGCCAGCAGTTACCGGACACGTTACGAGCAGTACTTC. Amino acid sequence: CASSYRTRYEQYF.

This sequence joins TRBV11-3 and TRBJ2-1; TRBD2 aligns across 12 bases. The CDR3 totals 16 residues. Trimming at V came to 3 bases and at J to 3 bases, leaving 3 bases not matched to a gene. Per the germline V gene, CDR1 is SGHNT and CDR2 is YENEEA. As DNA, the CDR3 is TGTGCCAGCAGCTTCCGGGGACTAGCGGGCTACAATGAGCAGTTCTTC. It specifies CASSFRGLAGYNEQFF.

A few counts support this clone. The chain combines TRBV5-5 with TRBJ1-2; 8 bases align to TRBD1. The CDR3 loop spans 15 amino acids. The junction had 9 bases not matched to a gene; V was cut back by 4 bases and J by 4 bases. Germline CDR1 reads SGHKS; CDR2 reads YYEKEE (reference sequence). Here the CDR3 DNA reads TGTGCCAGCAGCCCCGGGGCCAGGGGGCTCTATGGCTACACCTTC. As protein: CASSPGARGLYGYTF.

In the case of this clone: This CDR3 is also generated by other DNA sequences in the sample. The chain uses TRBV6-5 and TRBJ1-2, with D maybe TRBD1 (6 bases). CDR1 MNHEY and CDR2 SVGAGI come from the germline V gene. This CDR3 is 13 amino acids long. V lost 0 bases and J 4 bases, leaving 6 bases between the germline ends. In DNA, the CDR3 is TGTGCCAGCAGTTACTCAGGGGGCTATGGCTACACCTTC. Protein: CASSYSGGYGYTF.

The chain employs TRBV6-5 and TRBJ2-7; 10 bases map to TRBD1. The ends lost 6 bases at V and 5 bases at J; junction bases unmatched: 7. CDR3 size: 14 residues. Germline CDR1 MNHEY, CDR2 SVGAGI. CDR3 bases: TGTGCCAGCAGACCGACAGGGGGCCTGGACGAGCAGTACTTC. Translating it yields CASRPTGGLDEQYF.

The CDR3 DNA reads TGTGCCACCAGCAGAAAGAGAAGGGTAGCGGGGGGGTATACAGATACGCAGTATTTT. Amino acid sequence: CATSRKRRVAGGYTDTQYF. The chain employs TRBV15 and TRBJ2-3; 11 nucleotides line up with TRBD2. The germline V gene encodes CDR1 LNHNV and CDR2 YYDKDF (reference sequence). The trim removed 2 bases at V and 3 bases at J, leaving 13 bases unmatched. The CDR3 contains 19 residues.

This clone was seen just once. CDR3: CASSTRVSSGNTIYF. In nucleotides, the CDR3 is TGTGCCAGCAGTACCCGGGTGAGCTCTGGAAACACCATATATTTT. V usage is TRBV6-5 and J usage is TRBJ1-3, with D unclear. The CDR3 loop spans 15 amino acids. Trimming removed 5 bases at V and 0 bases at J, with 11 bases between. The germline CDR1 and CDR2 sequences are MNHEY and SVGAGI.

The V gene is TRBV7-6, the J gene TRBJ2-7; 7 bases align to TRBD1. This CDR3 is 15 amino acids long. Germline CDR1 SGHVS, CDR2 FNYEAQ. V trimming: 1 base; J trimming: 2 bases; junction bases outside the gene matches: 5. The chain's CDR3 is CASSLGQGAAYEQYF. The CDR3 DNA follows: TGTGCCAGCAGCTTAGGACAGGGCGCCGCCTACGAGCAGTACTTC.

This chain connects TRBV4-1 to TRBJ2-4; 8 bases match TRBD2. Germline CDR1 and CDR2: MGHRA and YSYEKL. The junction had 12 bases not matched to a gene; V was cut back by 0 bases and J by 5 bases. The CDR3 extends over 18 amino acids. The CDR3 coding sequence is TGCGCCAGCAGCCAAGAACCCCCCTTAGCGGGGACTGAAAACATTCAGTACTTC. It encodes CASSQEPPLAGTENIQYF.

The sample holds one count of this clone. V usage is TRBV7-2 and J usage is TRBJ2-3; the match to TRBD2 covers 13 bases. The CDR3 is made up of 17 amino acids. The germline V gene encodes CDR1 SGHTA and CDR2 FQGNSA. Trimming cost V 1 base and J 4 bases; bases outside gene matches: 5. For the CDR3, the DNA is TGTGCCAGCAGCTTAGAGCGACTAGCGGGGGGCCCAGATACGCAGTATTTT. Protein: CASSLERLAGGPDTQYF. The variable domain in full, with the rest retrieved from reference TRBV7-2 and TRBJ2-3, is GAGVSQSPSNKVTEKGKDVELRCDPISGHTALYWYRQSLGQGLEFLIYFQGNSAPDKSGLPSDRFSAERTGGSVSTLTIQRTQQEDSAVYLCASSLERLAGGPDTQYFGPGTRLTVL.

The CDR3 here is CASSQGQVATGELFF. The CDR3 nucleotides are TGTGCCAGCAGCCAGGGACAGGTGGCCACCGGGGAGCTGTTTTTT. The chain is built from TRBV14 and TRBJ2-2; 8 bases map to TRBD1. The CDR3 loop spans 15 amino acids. Germline CDR1 SGHDN, CDR2 FVKESK. J gave up 4 bases and V 3 bases, and 4 bases lay outside the gene matches.

The V call is TRBV5-1, the J call TRBJ1-2; 9 positions agree with TRBD1. This CDR3 has 15 residues. V gave up 6 bases and J gave up 1 base; unmatched junction bases: 7. Germline lookup yields CDR1 SGHRS and CDR2 YFSETQ. This CDR3 reads CASKTGQGGNYGYTF. In DNA, the CDR3 is TGCGCCAGCAAGACGGGACAGGGAGGTAACTATGGCTACACCTTC.

This clone occurred once. The chain is built from TRBV29-1 and TRBJ2-3; 8 bases line up with TRBD2. Germline V gene data show CDR1 as SQVTM and CDR2 as ANQGSEA. The CDR3 is 14 residues long. Losses at the gene ends were 3 bases for V and 3 bases for J; bases not matched to a gene: 5. The CDR3 is CSVERGGGTDTQYF. The DNA of the CDR3 is TGCAGCGTTGAGAGGGGCGGGGGGACAGATACGCAGTATTTT.

This chain connects TRBV6-5 to TRBJ2-1; the match to TRBD1 covers 9 bases. Trimming cost V 6 bases and J 1 base; bases outside gene matches: 4. The CDR3 has 15 amino acids. Germline CDR1 is MNHEY and CDR2 is SVGAGI. For the CDR3, the DNA is TGTGCCAGCAGCCGACAGGGGGTTTCCTACAATGAGCAGTTCTTC. This translates into CASSRQGVSYNEQFF.

This clone is a singleton in its sample. CDR3 protein: CASSLIGGNEQFF. As DNA, the CDR3 is TGTGCCAGCAGTTTAATAGGGGGCAATGAGCAGTTCTTC. The V and J genes are TRBV12-3 or TRBV12-4 and TRBJ2-1; D might be TRBD1 (6 bases). The CDR3 sequence is 13 residues long. V lost 2 bases, J lost 6 bases, and 8 bases lay in between.